The clone carrying this T cell receptor (beta chain) came up once. Antigen unknown. There are 14 residues in the CDR3. V was clipped by 0 bases and J by 2 bases, with 9 bases between them. Per germline, CDR1 SGHNT and CDR2 YYREEE (reference sequence). Treatment described: some 20 received Ad26.COV2.S at low or high dose, single or two shots; several received placebo; per-sample allocation not given. Day 63 following the first vaccine or placebo injection was when the samples were taken. Donation was by an adult aged 18-55 years who was in Boston. This sample is part of a study of Ad26.COV2.S vaccination and SARS-CoV-2 variants. Across the study: Participants got Ad26.COV2.S intramuscularly, once or twice 56 days apart.

Study-wide findings and caveats: People given the vaccine had a wider spike-specific TCR breadth than placebo recipients did. Estimates derived from TCR breadth and depth analyses may have underestimated total T cell responses.

The data were produced by immunoSEQ multiplex PCR, yet TCRdb's version contains in-frame clones alone and is incomplete. Among roughly 500,000 clones listed, 70% to 90% were seen once. The chain joins TRBV5-4 to TRBJ2-7; D remains unclear. This TCR came from a person aged 18-60 years who received the Ad26.COV2.S COVID-19 vaccine or a placebo. The sequences come from peripheral blood, collected in a trial of Ad26.COV2.S vaccine versus placebo. Written as DNA, the CDR3 is TGTGCCAGCAGCTTGGCGGGCAGCCCCTACGAGCAGTACTTC. Encoded protein: CASSLAGSPYEQYF. The whole variable domain, remainder taken from reference TRBV5-4 and TRBJ2-7, is ETGVTQSPTHLIKTRGQQVTLRCSSQSGHNTVSWYQQALGQGPQFIFQYYREEENGRGNFPPRFSGLQFPNYSSELNVNALELDDSALYLCASSLAGSPYEQYFGPGTRLTVT.